Below, 27 T cell receptor beta chains from the same sample are listed, as sequenced in a study of T cell clonality in common variable immunodeficiency. TCRdb's copy holds only in-frame clones and misses some; the assay was immunoSEQ multiplex PCR. The sample was found to contain tens of thousands of clones, and every one recurs. These receptors are not linked to any known antigen. Study findings and constraints: Reportedly, TCR beta sequences from common variable immunodeficiency showed fewer deletions and N-nucleotide insertions.

Sequenced material: peripheral blood mononuclear cells. The receptors come from a human donor with common variable immunodeficiency.

To note about this clone: The read is 3 residues too short to cover the CDR3 end, so that end is filled in from the germline J gene. The rearrangement links TRBV10-3 to TRBJ2-7, with 11 positions matching TRBD1. With V trimmed by 2 bases and J by 5 bases, 8 bases remained unmatched. There are 16 residues in the CDR3. The V gene's germline CDR1 is ENHRY and CDR2 SYGVKD. The CDR3 spells CAISETGTGGGNEQYF. The part of the CDR3 DNA that was read is TGTGCCATCAGTGAGACCGGGACAGGGGGAGGGAACGAG.

There are many counts of this clone. One end of the junction varies from germline; a read error may be responsible. With the read ending 3 residues before the CDR3 end, the germline J gene is used to fill in that end. This rearrangement joins TRBV4-2 to TRBJ2-3; 13 bases map to TRBD2. Germline CDR1 LGHNA, CDR2 YNFKEQ. This CDR3 comprises 16 residues. CDR3 in amino acids: CASSRGTSGTTDTQYF. The CDR3 DNA, read in part, is TGCGCCAGCAGCCGCGGGACTAGCGGGACCACAGATACG.

This clone was observed a handful of times. The read stops 3 residues short of the end of the CDR3; the missing end is completed from the germline J gene. The V gene is TRBV5-1, the J gene TRBJ2-7; maybe TRBD1 (6 bases). V dropped 4 bases and J dropped 0 bases, with 17 bases sitting between them. Germline assignment: CDR1 SGHRS and CDR2 YFSETQ. CDR3 length: 16 amino acids. Partial CDR3 DNA: TGCGCCAGCAGCCAGGGGTCGGGACGGAGCTCCTACGAG. This sequence encodes CASSQGSGRSSYE. The CDR3, in full, reads CASSQGSGRSSYEQYF.

This clone was recorded at least ten times. The CDR3: CASSLGRFSGNTIYF. Incomplete CDR3 DNA: TGTGCCAGCAGCTTAGGTCGGTTCTCTGGAAACACC. The chain has TRBV13 and TRBJ1-3; D unresolved. The read ends 3 residues early relative to the CDR3; the germline J gene fills the gap. CDR1 and CDR2 (germline): PRHDT, FYEKMQ (reference sequence). This CDR3 spans 15 amino acids. Between the trimmed V and J ends, which lost 0 bases and 0 bases, there was a span of 6 bases.

There are many counts of this clone. The CDR3 extends 3 residues past the end of the read, so its final part is completed from the germline J gene. J is TRBJ2-5 and V is TRBV14; TRBD2 agrees at 14 bases. Germline V gives CDR1 SGHDN, CDR2 FVKESK. The CDR3 is made up of 16 amino acids. Trimming took 4 bases from V and 4 from J; bases not matched to a gene: 5. The CDR3 reads CASSLGLAGVIETQYF. Incomplete CDR3 DNA: TGTGCCAGCAGCCTGGGACTAGCGGGAGTAATAGAGACC.

As to this clone: The CDR3 end is not reached by the read, which stops 3 residues before it; the germline J gene fills it in. V gene TRBV5-1 combines with J gene TRBJ2-1, with a tentative D call TRBD2 (8 bases). The CDR3 spans 15 residues. Germline assignment: CDR1 SGHRS and CDR2 YFSETQ. V was clipped by 3 bases and J by 9 bases, with 19 bases between them. The CDR3 sequence: CASSSGRGPGGEQFF. CDR3 bases read: TGCGCCAGCAGCTCCGGGAGGGGGCCAGGGGGTGAG.

On this clone itself: Sequencing ends 3 residues short of the CDR3 end; the germline J gene provides the rest. The J gene is TRBJ1-1, the V gene TRBV7-2, with D perhaps TRBD1 (6 bases). The germline gives CDR1 SGHTA, CDR2 FQGNSA. There are 12 residues in the CDR3. The covered CDR3 bases are TGTGCCAGCAGCTTACTTTACAGGGAC. This codes for CASSLLYRD. The whole CDR3 protein reads CASSLLYRDAFF. Based on the CDR3 plus reference TRBV7-2 and TRBJ1-1, the full variable domain is GAGVSQSPSNKVTEKGKDVELRCDPISGHTALYWYRQSLGQGLEFLIYFQGNSAPDKSGLPSDRFSAERTGGSVSTLTIQRTQQEDSAVYLCASSLLYRDAFFGQGTRLTVV.

This clone was seen many times. The read stops 3 residues short of the end of the CDR3; the missing end is completed from the germline J gene. The J gene is TRBJ2-7, the V gene TRBV5-1, with D tentatively TRBD1 (5 bases). Trimming pared 1 base from V and 1 base from J, leaving 9 bases between. This CDR3 has 14 residues. Germline V gene lookup returns CDR1 SGHRS and CDR2 YFSETQ. Partial CDR3 DNA: TGCGCCAGCAGCTTGCAGACAGCTTCCTACGAG. Its translation: CASSLQTASYE. The whole CDR3 sequence reads CASSLQTASYEQYF.

On this clone itself: The read comes to an end 3 residues before the CDR3 does, leaving the germline J gene to fill in the end. This chain uses TRBV6-2 or TRBV6-3 with TRBJ2-1; 7 bases map to TRBD1. CDR3 length: 16 amino acids. Germline loops: CDR1 MNHEY, CDR2 SVGEGT. The junction had 15 bases not matched to a gene; V was cut back by 6 bases and J by 7 bases. CDR3 region: CASRTYRGNVANEQFF. CDR3 bases read: TGTGCCAGCAGGACCTACAGGGGTAACGTTGCGAATGAG.

This clone was seen more than once but under ten times. The read ends 3 residues shy of where the CDR3 ends; the end is completed using the germline J gene. The V gene is TRBV6-2 or TRBV6-3, the J gene TRBJ2-3; 10 nucleotides agree with TRBD2. Germline assignment: CDR1 MNHEY and CDR2 SVGEGT. CDR3 size: 15 residues. V shed 4 bases and J 3 bases; nucleotides not matched to a gene: 4. CDR3 sequence reads: CASSSSGRVTDTQYF. CDR3 DNA, as far as it was read: TGTGCCAGCAGTTCAAGCGGGAGGGTTACAGATACG.

This clone appeared a few times. The sequence runs out 3 residues before the end of the CDR3; the remainder is reconstructed from the germline J gene. The chain carries TRBV19 and TRBJ2-7, with 7 bases lining up with TRBD2. In germline, CDR1 is LNHDA, CDR2 SQIVND (reference sequence). The CDR3 is made up of 12 amino acids. J lost 4 bases, V lost 6 bases, and 3 bases had no gene match. The sequenced CDR3 bases are TGTGCCAGTAGCAGCGGGGCTTACGAG. Translating gives CASSSGAYE. The CDR3 in full is CASSSGAYEQYF.

The sample holds many counts of this clone. Read data end 3 residues before the CDR3 end; the end is taken from the germline J gene. The chain joins TRBV7-2 to TRBJ2-3; 12 nucleotides match TRBD2. Unmatched junction bases numbered 5, after V lost 5 bases and J lost 5 bases. The CDR3 sequence is 15 residues long. Germline lookup yields CDR1 SGHTA and CDR2 FQGNSA. The CDR3 sequence: CASSAPGLAGDTQYF. CDR3 DNA, as far as it was read: TGTGCCAGCAGCGCACCGGGACTAGCGGGAGATACG.

This clone was counted many times. Read sequence stops 3 residues before the CDR3 end, and the germline J gene provides the missing end. The V gene is TRBV19, the J gene TRBJ2-1, with 8 bases lining up with TRBD2. The V and J ends lost 7 bases and 5 bases, in that order; junction bases with no gene match: 13. Germline V gene data show CDR1 as LNHDA and CDR2 as SQIVND (reference sequence). The CDR3 spans 16 residues. The CDR3 region is CASTPTPGLGHNEQFF. The DNA read from the CDR3 is TGTGCCAGTACCCCGACCCCGGGACTAGGGCACAATGAG.

This clone has at least ten counts. Sequencing ends 3 residues short of the CDR3 end; the germline J gene provides the rest. The genes are TRBV5-1 and TRBJ1-5; D is unclear. Germline V CDR1 and CDR2: SGHRS, YFSETQ. CDR3 size: 15 residues. Trimming stripped 0 bases from V and 0 bases from J, with 7 bases between. The covered CDR3 bases are TGCGCCAGCAGCTTGGGGCAGAATAGCAATCAGCCC. As protein: CASSLGQNSNQP. The entire CDR3 is CASSLGQNSNQPQHF.

In this sample, this clone turned up a few times. With the read ending 3 residues before the CDR3 end, the germline J gene is used to fill in that end. The V gene is TRBV5-4, the J gene TRBJ2-7, with 7 bases identical to TRBD1. CDR3 length equals 13 residues. Germline lookup yields CDR1 SGHNT and CDR2 YYREEE (reference sequence). The V segment lost 8 bases and the J segment 5 bases; nucleotides outside the gene matches: 10. Incomplete CDR3 DNA: TGTGCCAGTTCTGACAGGGAAGGGGACGAG. It translates to CASSDREGDE. The full CDR3 protein is CASSDREGDEQYF.

Comments on this clone: The CDR3 end falls 3 residues outside the read, so it is completed with the germline J gene. The chain carries TRBV5-8 and TRBJ2-1, with 7 bases identical to TRBD1. The CDR3 loop spans 15 amino acids. Germline assignment: CDR1 SGHTS and CDR2 YDEGEE. V shed 2 bases and J 3 bases; nucleotides not matched to a gene: 5. This chain's CDR3 is CASSLDGTVYNEQFF. The sequenced CDR3 bases are TGTGCCAGCAGCTTAGACGGGACAGTCTACAATGAG.

This clone was recorded a few times. From the germline J gene comes the end of the CDR3, since the read stops 3 residues before it. The rearrangement joins TRBV7-6 to TRBJ2-7; D is possibly TRBD1 (6 bases). This CDR3 is built from 15 residues. CDR1 and CDR2 (germline): SGHVS, FNYEAQ. The V gene lost 5 bases and the J gene lost 6 bases, with 20 bases spanning the gap. CDR3 in amino acids: CASSAEFDRSTEQYF. CDR3 DNA, as far as it was read: TGTGCCAGCAGCGCCGAATTTGACAGGTCTACCGAG.

This clone was seen only a few times. The missing CDR3 end, 3 residues past where the read stops, is filled in from the germline J gene. The gene calls are TRBV7-9 and TRBJ2-7, with 10 bases that match TRBD1. Trimming took 6 bases from V and 2 from J; bases not matched to a gene: 7. The CDR3 is 15 amino acids. The germline V gene has CDR1 SEHNR and CDR2 FQNEAQ (reference sequence). The CDR3 protein is CASSKTGTGAYEQYF. The sequenced part of the CDR3 DNA is TGTGCCAGCAGTAAAACCGGGACAGGGGCCTACGAG.

This clone was observed many times. The observed sequence ends 3 residues before the CDR3 terminus, with the missing tail filled in from the germline J gene. The chain joins TRBV7-8 to TRBJ2-5; possible D gene TRBD2, 5 bases. The CDR3 loop spans 15 amino acids. Trimming shortened V by 7 bases and J by 1 base, and 16 bases separated the two germline ends. Germline loops: CDR1 SGHVS, CDR2 FQNEAQ. CDR3 region: CASTLTGGFQETQYF. The DNA read from the CDR3 is TGTGCCAGCACGTTGACCGGCGGGTTCCAAGAGACC.

This clone was counted at least ten times. The CDR3 end lies 3 residues beyond the end of the read and is filled in from the germline J gene. The chain combines TRBV7-3 with TRBJ1-2; D is uncertain. Per the germline V gene, CDR1 is SGHTA and CDR2 is FQGTGA. The CDR3 is 15 residues long. V lost 2 bases and J 3 bases, leaving 13 bases between the germline ends. CDR3 DNA, as far as it was read: TGTGCCAGCAGCTTAGCGGGCAACGATTACTATGGC. Residues: CASSLAGNDYYG. The entire CDR3 protein is CASSLAGNDYYGYTF.

This clone was seen at least ten times. From the germline J gene comes the end of the CDR3, since the read stops 3 residues before it. The V gene is TRBV6-2 or TRBV6-3, the J gene TRBJ1-2; 9 nucleotides line up with TRBD1. With 8 bases clipped from V and 5 bases from J, the junction kept 6 bases outside the gene matches. Per germline, CDR1 MNHEY and CDR2 SVGEGT. The CDR3 has 13 residues. CDR3 bases read: TGTGCCAGCTCCCGGGACAGGGATTATGGC. It encodes CASSRDRDYG. In full, the CDR3 reads CASSRDRDYGYTF.

This clone was counted ten times or more. With the read ending 3 residues before the CDR3 end, the germline J gene is used to fill in that end. The rearrangement links TRBV7-2 to TRBJ2-5; D might be TRBD1 (6 bases). In germline, CDR1 is SGHTA, CDR2 FQGNSA. The CDR3 runs 15 residues. V was shortened by 1 base and J by 1 base, with 10 bases between the two germline ends. The part of the CDR3 DNA that was read is TGTGCCAGCAGCTTAGTCGGACAGTCCCAAGAGACC. Its protein product is CASSLVGQSQET. The whole CDR3 is CASSLVGQSQETQYF.

This clone was seen repeatedly, ten times or more. From the germline J gene comes the end of the CDR3, since the read stops 3 residues before it. The genes are TRBV20-1 and TRBJ2-1, with 13 bases aligning to TRBD2. The CDR3 covers 15 residues. Germline V gives CDR1 DFQATT, CDR2 SNEGSKA (reference sequence). V shed 5 bases, J shed 5 bases, and the junction held 6 bases outside the gene matches. Incomplete CDR3 DNA: TGCAGTGCTCGACTAGCGGGAGGCCGGCACAATGAG. Residues: CSARLAGGRHNE. The whole CDR3 is CSARLAGGRHNEQFF.

Comments on this clone: The CDR3 end falls 3 residues outside the read, so it is completed with the germline J gene. The chain carries TRBV20-1 and TRBJ2-3; 10 bases are a match to TRBD1. V trimming: 0 bases; J trimming: 2 bases; junction bases outside the gene matches: 8. The CDR3 covers 17 residues. The germline V gene encodes CDR1 DFQATT and CDR2 SNEGSKA (reference sequence). CDR3 in amino acids: CSARDIVGQGDTDTQYF. Incomplete CDR3 DNA: TGCAGTGCTAGAGATATAGTAGGACAGGGGGACACAGATACG.

This clone was counted between two and nine times. The DNA ends 3 residues before the CDR3 does, and the rest of the CDR3 is filled in from the germline J gene. Other DNA sequences of this sample code for an identical CDR3. The rearrangement links TRBV20-1 to TRBJ2-1; 9 nucleotides line up with TRBD2. Germline lookup yields CDR1 DFQATT and CDR2 SNEGSKA (reference sequence). V trimming: 6 bases; J trimming: 2 bases; junction bases outside the gene matches: 8. The CDR3 consists of 15 residues. The covered CDR3 bases are TGCAGTGCAAAAGGGCAGCGGGGGGCCTACAATGAG. It translates to CSAKGQRGAYNE. The CDR3 as a whole reads CSAKGQRGAYNEQFF.

CDR3 DNA (partial): TGTGCCAGTAATAGGGGCTCCTACGAG. This translates into CASNRGSYE. The whole CDR3 is CASNRGSYEQYF. The chain joins TRBV2 to TRBJ2-7; D might be TRBD1 (5 bases). The read terminates 3 residues ahead of where the CDR3 ends, so the germline J gene completes it. The CDR3 extends over 12 amino acids. V gave up 9 bases and J gave up 0 bases, with 9 bases separating them. In germline, CDR1 is SNHLY, CDR2 FYNNEI.

This clone was recorded at least ten times. The read terminates 3 residues ahead of where the CDR3 ends, so the germline J gene completes it. The rearrangement uses TRBV5-1 and TRBJ2-7; tentatively, D is TRBD1 (5 bases). The V and J ends lost 0 bases and 2 bases respectively, with 12 bases between them. CDR3 length equals 15 residues. Per germline, CDR1 SGHRS and CDR2 YFSETQ. The CDR3 bases that were read are TGCGCCAGCAGCTTGGCATTGGGGCAGGCCTACGAG. Translating gives CASSLALGQAYE. Given in full, the CDR3 is CASSLALGQAYEQYF.